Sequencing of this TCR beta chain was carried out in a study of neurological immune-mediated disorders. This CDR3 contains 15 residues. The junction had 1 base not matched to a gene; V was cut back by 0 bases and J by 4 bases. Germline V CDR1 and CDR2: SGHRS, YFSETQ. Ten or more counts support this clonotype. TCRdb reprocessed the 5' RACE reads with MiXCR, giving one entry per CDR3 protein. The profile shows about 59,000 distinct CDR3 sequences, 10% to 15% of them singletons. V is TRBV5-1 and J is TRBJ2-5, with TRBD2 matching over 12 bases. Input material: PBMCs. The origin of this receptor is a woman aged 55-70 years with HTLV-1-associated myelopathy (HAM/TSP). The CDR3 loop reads CASSLETSGRETQYF. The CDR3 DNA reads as TGCGCCAGCAGCTTGGAGACTAGCGGGAGAGAGACCCAGTACTTC.